This passage covers 24 T cell receptor beta chains from one sample sequenced in a study of shared clonotypes between healthy human individuals. Assay used: immunoSEQ multiplex PCR; TCRdb lists only in-frame clones, some missing. Here the sample spans approximately 2.5 million clones, roughly 93% being singletons. Material: naive CD4+ T cells from PBMCs. The subset was: CD45RA+ positively selected. The receptors were sampled from a young man in good health. Some clones in this sample may be carry-over from other donors' samples.

This chain joins TRBV5-1 and TRBJ2-1; a weak D match, TRBD1 (5 bases). The CDR3 contains 16 residues. V was shortened by 6 bases and J by 2 bases, with 18 bases between the two germline ends. CDR1 is SGHRS and CDR2 is YFSETQ in the germline V gene. CDR3 sequence (DNA): TGCGCCAGCACATCATTCTTGGCAGGGCCCTACAATGAGCAGTTCTTC. It is translated as CASTSFLAGPYNEQFF.

The V and J genes are TRBV2 and TRBJ1-1; no definite D call. Germline lookup yields CDR1 SNHLY and CDR2 FYNNEI. Between the trimmed V and J ends, which lost 8 bases and 1 base, there was a span of 14 bases. CDR3 length: 14 amino acids. In nucleotides, the CDR3 is TGTGCCAGCCGAATTGATTCCTCGAACACTGAAGCTTTCTTT. This translates into CASRIDSSNTEAFF.

The genes are TRBV9 and TRBJ2-4, with a possible D match to TRBD2 (5 bases). The germline CDR1 and CDR2 sequences are SGDLS and YYNGEE. CDR3 length equals 14 residues. With 0 bases removed from V and 5 bases from J, the gap between germline ends came to 9 bases. CDR3 loop: CASSVAAGENIQYF. The CDR3 DNA is TGTGCCAGCAGCGTAGCGGCCGGGGAAAACATTCAGTACTTC. The variable domain in full, completed from reference TRBV9 and TRBJ2-4, reads DSGVTQTPKHLITATGQRVTLRCSPRSGDLSVYWYQQSLDQGLQFLIQYYNGEERAKGNILERFSAQQFPDLHSELNLSSLELGDSALYFCASSVAAGENIQYFGAGTRLSVL.

The chain carries TRBV6-5 and TRBJ1-1; D is ambiguous. Between the trimmed V and J ends, which lost 0 bases and 0 bases, there was a span of 8 bases. The germline gives CDR1 MNHEY, CDR2 SVGAGI. CDR3 length equals 15 residues. The CDR3 nucleotides are TGTGCCAGCAGTTACTCGGAGGCGGTGAACACTGAAGCTTTCTTT. Its protein product is CASSYSEAVNTEAFF.

The rearrangement uses TRBV18 and TRBJ2-5, with D possibly being TRBD1 or TRBD2 (5 bases each). The CDR3 has 16 amino acids. The V end was cut by 5 bases, the J end by 2 bases, with 18 bases between. The germline V gene has CDR1 KGHSH and CDR2 LQKENI. The CDR3 sequence: CASSTRGRTGQETQYF. The CDR3 DNA reads as TGTGCCAGCTCAACTCGAGGGCGTACAGGACAAGAGACCCAGTACTTC.

In regard to this clone: The same CDR3 also results from other DNA sequences found in this sample. The J gene is TRBJ2-3, the V gene TRBV20-1; unclear D gene. Trimming left V 6 bases short and J 3 bases short, with 7 bases between. Germline V lookup: CDR1 DFQATT, CDR2 SNEGSKA (reference sequence). There are 11 residues in the CDR3. The CDR3 loop is CSAPRTDTQYF. CDR3 nucleotide sequence: TGCAGTGCGCCTAGAACAGATACGCAGTATTTT.

The chain combines TRBV7-9 with TRBJ2-1; 11 bases map to TRBD2. CDR1 SEHNR and CDR2 FQNEAQ come from the germline V gene (reference sequence). V was pared by 4 bases and J by 7 bases, with 15 bases of the junction left unmatched. The CDR3 contains 18 residues. CDR3 amino acids: CASSSWLAGGRSGNEQFF. The CDR3 DNA sequence: TGTGCCAGCAGCTCCTGGCTAGCGGGAGGCCGGAGTGGTAATGAGCAGTTCTTC.

The V and J genes are TRBV5-1 and TRBJ2-2, with 8 nucleotides matching TRBD1. From germline, CDR1 is SGHRS and CDR2 YFSETQ. The CDR3 loop spans 17 amino acids. Germline trimming cut 1 base from V and 2 bases from J; bases unmatched to any gene: 7. The CDR3 DNA reads TGCGCCAGCAGCTTGCAGTGGCAGGGGGCAAACACCGGGGAGCTGTTTTTT. Protein: CASSLQWQGANTGELFF. The whole variable domain, filled in from reference TRBV5-1 and TRBJ2-2, reads KAGVTQTPRYLIKTRGQQVTLSCSPISGHRSVSWYQQTPGQGLQFLFEYFSETQRNKGNFPGRFSGRQFSNSRSEMNVSTLELGDSALYLCASSLQWQGANTGELFFGEGSRLTVL.

This clone was picked up one time. The CDR3 bases are TGTGCCAGCAGCTCAACCGCTACTAGGATCGGGGAGCTGTTTTTT. This sequence encodes CASSSTATRIGELFF. This chain connects TRBV7-2 to TRBJ2-2, with a possible D match to TRBD2 (5 bases). Germline V gives CDR1 SGHTA, CDR2 FQGNSA. Trimming removed 4 bases at V and 7 bases at J, with 16 bases between. The CDR3 runs to 15 residues.

The chain combines TRBV28 with TRBJ2-5; tentatively, D is TRBD1 or TRBD2 (5 bases each). CDR1 and CDR2 (germline): MDHEN, SYDVKM. Between the trimmed V and J ends, which lost 3 bases and 11 bases, there was a span of 10 bases. The CDR3 spans 11 residues. This CDR3 is CASSLGRQQYF. The CDR3 coding sequence is TGTGCCAGCAGTTTGGGGAGACAGCAGTACTTC.

The genes are TRBV7-6 and TRBJ1-1; D gene uncertain. Trimming left V 0 bases short and J 0 bases short, with 17 bases between. The CDR3 extends over 18 amino acids. Germline V gives CDR1 SGHVS, CDR2 FNYEAQ. CDR3 nucleotide sequence: TGTGCCAGCAGCTTAGCGGCGGCGGGCGGTGGGATGAACACTGAAGCTTTCTTT. This translates into CASSLAAAGGGMNTEAFF.

V usage is TRBV28 and J usage is TRBJ1-5; D ambiguous. The CDR3 sequence is 12 residues long. Trimming cost V 8 bases and J 3 bases, with 8 bases left between them. The germline gives CDR1 MDHEN, CDR2 SYDVKM. The CDR3 spells CASGGYNQPQHF. The CDR3 nucleotides read TGTGCCAGCGGAGGATACAATCAGCCCCAGCATTTT.

The chain is built from TRBV11-3 and TRBJ2-2, with TRBD2 matching 9 bases. Germline V gives CDR1 SGHNT, CDR2 YENEEA. The CDR3 is 15 residues long. With V trimmed by 4 bases and J by 4 bases, 4 bases remained unmatched. CDR3: CASSSSGRSTGELFF. The CDR3 coding sequence is TGTGCCAGCAGCTCCAGCGGGAGGAGCACCGGGGAGCTGTTTTTT. The entire variable domain, with the rest obtained from reference TRBV11-3 and TRBJ2-2, is as follows: EAGVVQSPRYKIIEKKQPVAFWCNPISGHNTLYWYLQNLGQGPELLIRYENEEAVDDSQLPKDRFSAERLKGVDSTLKIQPAELGDSAVYLCASSSSGRSTGELFFGEGSRLTVL.

A remark on this clone: Distinct nucleotide sequences in the sample also encode this CDR3. The chain employs TRBV5-1 and TRBJ2-1, with D perhaps TRBD2 (6 bases). CDR3 length: 16 amino acids. Per the germline V gene, CDR1 is SGHRS and CDR2 is YFSETQ. V was clipped by 0 bases and J by 1 base, with 11 bases between them. DNA of the CDR3: TGCGCCAGCAGCTTGGACGGGACTGGATCCTACAATGAGCAGTTCTTC. Translation: CASSLDGTGSYNEQFF.

The chain uses TRBV15 and TRBJ2-6, with unresolved D. Germline loops: CDR1 LNHNV, CDR2 YYDKDF (reference sequence). The CDR3 covers 16 residues. The V and J ends lost 0 bases and 2 bases respectively, with 8 bases between them. The CDR3 DNA reads as TGTGCCACCAGCAGAGATTACACCCCTGGGGCCAACGTCCTGACTTTC. Translation: CATSRDYTPGANVLTF.

This chain connects TRBV2 to TRBJ1-6; no definite D call. Germline lookup yields CDR1 SNHLY and CDR2 FYNNEI. V was cut by 6 bases and J by 6 bases, with 12 bases left in between. This CDR3 is built from 14 residues. The CDR3 is CASRVGRSNSPLHF. The CDR3 nucleotides are TGTGCCAGCAGGGTAGGGAGGTCTAATTCACCCCTCCACTTT.

As to this clone: This specimen includes other DNA sequences encoding the same CDR3. The gene calls are TRBV28 and TRBJ2-7; possibly TRBD1 or TRBD2 for D (5 bases each). The germline V gene has CDR1 MDHEN and CDR2 SYDVKM. The CDR3 loop spans 13 amino acids. Trimming removed 4 bases at V and 2 bases at J, with 9 bases between. The CDR3 DNA reads TGTGCCAGCAGTTCCGGGACCACCTACGAGCAGTACTTC. Amino acid sequence: CASSSGTTYEQYF. Together with reference TRBV28 and TRBJ2-7, the CDR3 gives the full variable domain: DVKVTQSSRYLVKRTGEKVFLECVQDMDHENMFWYRQDPGLGLRLIYFSYDVKMKEKGDIPEGYSVSREKKERFSLILESASTNQTSMYLCASSSGTTYEQYFGPGTRLTVT.

This chain links TRBV28 with TRBJ2-7; the match to TRBD1 covers 11 bases. Germline CDR1 and CDR2: MDHEN and SYDVKM. The CDR3 has 14 residues. The J segment lost 6 bases and the V segment lost 4 bases, leaving 5 bases of the junction unmatched. CDR3: CASSSAGTGGEQYF. The CDR3 DNA reads TGTGCCAGCAGTTCAGCCGGGACAGGGGGCGAGCAGTACTTC.

This chain's CDR3 is CAISVGGSSYGYTF. The CDR3, as DNA: TGTGCCATCAGTGTCGGGGGCTCCTCCTATGGCTACACCTTC. The chain combines TRBV10-3 with TRBJ1-2; D is perhaps TRBD1 (6 bases). Germline V gives CDR1 ENHRY, CDR2 SYGVKD. The V gene lost 4 bases and the J gene lost 4 bases, with 13 bases spanning the gap. The CDR3 has 14 amino acids.

The chain couples TRBV5-3 to TRBJ2-7; 8 bases match TRBD2. TRBV5-3 is designated an ORF whose function remains uncertain. J gave up 0 bases and V 3 bases, and 5 bases lay outside the gene matches. There are 15 residues in the CDR3. DNA of the CDR3: TGTGCCAGAAGCTCCCACGGGACTAGCTCCTACGAGCAGTACTTC. Protein product: CARSSHGTSSYEQYF.

The rearrangement joins TRBV30 to TRBJ2-7; TRBD1 matches 7 bases. Germline CDR1 reads GTSNPN; CDR2 reads SVGIG (reference sequence). The CDR3 contains 15 residues. The V segment lost 2 bases and the J segment 2 bases; nucleotides outside the gene matches: 9. CDR3 sequence (DNA): TGTGCCTGGAGTACTAGGGGGACAGCAACCTACGAGCAGTACTTC. Translating gives CAWSTRGTATYEQYF.

This rearrangement joins TRBV2 to TRBJ2-2; 9 positions agree with TRBD2. Trimming removed 4 bases from V and 7 bases from J; junction bases left unmatched: 10. Germline CDR1 reads SNHLY; CDR2 reads FYNNEI. The length of the CDR3 is 16 residues. The CDR3 region is CASSGRGLALGGELFF. The CDR3, as DNA: TGTGCCAGCAGTGGGAGGGGACTAGCTTTAGGCGGGGAGCTGTTTTTT.

The chain links TRBV5-4 to TRBJ2-7; 8 bases fit TRBD2. This CDR3 is built from 17 residues. Germline CDR1 SGHNT, CDR2 YYREEE (reference sequence). The ends lost 0 bases at V and 3 bases at J; junction bases unmatched: 11. CDR3 sequence reads: CASSLDLSGRSIYEQYF. The CDR3, as DNA: TGTGCCAGCAGCTTGGATCTGAGCGGGAGATCTATCTACGAGCAGTACTTC.

CDR3 loop: CASSQLDTGWDEQYF. The CDR3 DNA reads TGTGCCAGCAGCCAACTAGACACAGGATGGGACGAGCAGTACTTC. V usage is TRBV14 and J usage is TRBJ2-7; TRBD1 might be the D (5 bases). Germline CDR1 and CDR2: SGHDN and FVKESK. CDR3 length: 15 residues. V was pared by 2 bases and J by 5 bases, with 16 bases between.